This T cell receptor beta chain came from a study of T cell repertoires in cytomegalovirus infection. Study summary: A matching HLA type, together with CMV infection, was signaled by public TCR beta signatures.

TCRdb redid the calling of the reads with MiXCR, one entry per CDR3 protein. The table has hundreds of thousands of distinct CDR3 sequences, around 30% seen once. The CDR3 has 18 residues. J was trimmed by 5 bases and V by 4 bases; bases with no gene match: 14. CDR1 and CDR2 (germline): SGHVS, FQNEAQ. This clonotype appeared a few times. The antigen is undetermined. This clonotype was obtained from a human donor in good health (CMV status not recorded). Some clones in this sample may be carry-over from other donors' samples. The J gene is TRBJ2-5, the V gene TRBV7-8, with 12 bases lining up with TRBD2. The input for sequencing was cultured PBMCs, taken from culture after CMV antigen stimulation. CDR3 sequence (DNA): TGTGCCAGCAGCTCTAGGGTACCTCCTAGCGGGAGGGAGGAGACCCAGTACTTC. This translates into CASSSRVPPSGREETQYF.